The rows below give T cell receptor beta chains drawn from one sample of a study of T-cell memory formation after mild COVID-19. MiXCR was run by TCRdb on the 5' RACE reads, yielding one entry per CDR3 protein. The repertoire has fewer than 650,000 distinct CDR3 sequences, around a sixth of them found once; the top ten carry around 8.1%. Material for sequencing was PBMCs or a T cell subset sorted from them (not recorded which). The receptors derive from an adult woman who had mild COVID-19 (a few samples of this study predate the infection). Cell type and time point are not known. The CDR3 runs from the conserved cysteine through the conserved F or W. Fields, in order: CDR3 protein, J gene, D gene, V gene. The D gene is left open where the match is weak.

CDR3 protein: CSATDRENEQYF
J gene: TRBJ2-7
D gene: TRBD1
V gene: TRBV20-1

CDR3 protein: CASSSDRGETAFF
J gene: TRBJ1-1
D gene: TRBD1
V gene: TRBV9

CDR3 protein: CASSQTRGEFRETQYF
J gene: TRBJ2-5
D gene: NA
V gene: TRBV14

CDR3 protein: CASSPANFYEQFF
J gene: TRBJ2-1
D gene: NA
V gene: TRBV2

CDR3 protein: CASSQTGQGGPGYTF
J gene: TRBJ1-2
D gene: TRBD1
V gene: TRBV3-1

CDR3 protein: CASSGVAAMGTDTQYF
J gene: TRBJ2-3
D gene: NA
V gene: TRBV5-1

CDR3 protein: CASSEWPGAAGNTIYF
J gene: TRBJ1-3
D gene: NA
V gene: TRBV2

CDR3 protein: CASSLGGKQPQHF
J gene: TRBJ1-5
D gene: NA
V gene: TRBV27

CDR3 protein: CASSFGQGDSYEQYF
J gene: TRBJ2-7
D gene: TRBD1
V gene: TRBV7-7

CDR3 protein: CASSLATGNYGYTF
J gene: TRBJ1-2
D gene: NA
V gene: TRBV11-2

CDR3 protein: CATSDSGTGAYNEQFF
J gene: TRBJ2-1
D gene: TRBD1
V gene: TRBV24-1

CDR3 protein: CASTQDGGTDTQYF
J gene: TRBJ2-3
D gene: NA
V gene: TRBV5-1

CDR3 protein: CATSDLDRVYGETQYF
J gene: TRBJ2-5
D gene: TRBD1
V gene: TRBV24-1

CDR3 protein: CASSAGTVSNQPQHF
J gene: TRBJ1-5
D gene: TRBD1
V gene: TRBV6-2/TRBV6-3

CDR3 protein: CASSMEGIRTDTQYF
J gene: TRBJ2-3
D gene: NA
V gene: TRBV19

CDR3 protein: CSAARGSNQPQHF
J gene: TRBJ1-5
D gene: NA
V gene: TRBV20-1

CDR3 protein: CASSQGQLSGRLDTQYF
J gene: TRBJ2-3
D gene: NA
V gene: TRBV4-2

CDR3 protein: CASSPRLDEQFF
J gene: TRBJ2-1
D gene: NA
V gene: TRBV9

CDR3 protein: CASSGGDLFLGTEAFF
J gene: TRBJ1-1
D gene: NA
V gene: TRBV9

CDR3 protein: CASSYLTPGQGNEQYF
J gene: TRBJ2-7
D gene: TRBD1
V gene: TRBV5-1

CDR3 protein: CASSPPPTENTEAFF
J gene: TRBJ1-1
D gene: NA
V gene: TRBV6-5

CDR3 protein: CASSPIQSSGGTDTQYF
J gene: TRBJ2-3
D gene: TRBD2
V gene: TRBV7-9

CDR3 protein: CASSIGAGFVFNQPQHF
J gene: TRBJ1-5
D gene: NA
V gene: TRBV19

CDR3 protein: CASRKDGPHYGYTF
J gene: TRBJ1-2
D gene: NA
V gene: TRBV2

CDR3 protein: CASSPFAGGPDTQYF
J gene: TRBJ2-3
D gene: TRBD2
V gene: TRBV7-8

CDR3 protein: CASSRQGGVMNTEAFF
J gene: TRBJ1-1
D gene: TRBD1
V gene: TRBV7-3

CDR3 protein: CASSPRTESSYNSPLHF
J gene: TRBJ1-6
D gene: NA
V gene: TRBV7-9

CDR3 protein: CASSSQGQGGNTEAFF
J gene: TRBJ1-1
D gene: TRBD1
V gene: TRBV7-2

CDR3 protein: CASSLWGATQPQHF
J gene: TRBJ1-5
D gene: NA
V gene: TRBV5-6

CDR3 protein: CASSLMAGVAYEQYF
J gene: TRBJ2-7
D gene: NA
V gene: TRBV5-1

CDR3 protein: CASSLIFAYEQYF
J gene: TRBJ2-7
D gene: NA
V gene: TRBV28

CDR3 protein: CASSQGVSGTYEQYF
J gene: TRBJ2-7
D gene: TRBD2
V gene: TRBV4-3